Here is one TCR beta chain with its context. The antigen is not known. The record originates from a study of CD8 T cells in ankylosing spondylitis. Broader study findings: Seven to nine highly homologous variants made up a TCR beta motif that seemed to typify ankylosing spondylitis blood.

Quantitative 5'-RACE with molecular barcodes was used to make the TCR beta libraries. TCRdb used MiXCR to reprocess the 5' RACE reads, holding one entry per CDR3 protein. This sample has hundreds of thousands of distinct CDR3 sequences, with 25% to 30% found just once. The CDR3 spans 16 residues. V gave up 5 bases and J gave up 5 bases, with 19 bases separating them. CDR1 and CDR2 from the germline V gene are SGHTA and FQGNSA. The chain couples TRBV7-2 to TRBJ2-4, with a possible D match to TRBD1 (7 bases). Sequencing was done on a sample of blood, either unsorted or a sorted T cell fraction (not recorded which). The source of this sequence is a male donor with ankylosing spondylitis. Written as DNA, the CDR3 is TGTGCCAGCAGCCGACAGGGAGGAGGAATGCAAAACATTCAGTACTTC. Protein product: CASSRQGGGMQNIQYF.